This TCR beta chain is drawn from a study of somatic mutations in cytotoxic T cells in rheumatoid arthritis. For the study at large: A subset of V beta antibody-stained T-cell populations was isolated by flow sorting, reaching nearly 100% purity, and this subset included V beta1+ cells that went on to TCRB sequencing. Overall study results and limits: A single CD8+ clone exceeded 20% of CD8+ cells in about an eighth of the roughly 65 patients. Patients with rheumatoid arthritis, but not healthy controls, had CD8+ clonality that increased with age.

The protocol was immunoSEQ multiplex PCR, while the TCRdb copy is restricted to in-frame clones and leaves out a portion. The sample has fewer than 25,000 clones; 55% to 80% are singletons. About this clone: Its antigen is unidentified.

Once isolated by positive magnetic bead selection, the CD4+ and CD8+ cells had their purity checked by flow cytometry. V was shortened by 5 bases and J by 6 bases, with 17 bases between the two germline ends. From germline, CDR1 is SGDLS and CDR2 YYNGEE. The CDR3 covers 15 residues. The chain combines TRBV9 with TRBJ2-2; no definite D call. This TCR came from an adult with rheumatoid arthritis. The sequenced sample was CD8+ T cells sorted from blood. CDR3 in DNA: TGTGCCAGCAGTGACCTCTCCCTCGGGTCCGGGGAGCTGTTTTTT. Translating gives CASSDLSLGSGELFF.